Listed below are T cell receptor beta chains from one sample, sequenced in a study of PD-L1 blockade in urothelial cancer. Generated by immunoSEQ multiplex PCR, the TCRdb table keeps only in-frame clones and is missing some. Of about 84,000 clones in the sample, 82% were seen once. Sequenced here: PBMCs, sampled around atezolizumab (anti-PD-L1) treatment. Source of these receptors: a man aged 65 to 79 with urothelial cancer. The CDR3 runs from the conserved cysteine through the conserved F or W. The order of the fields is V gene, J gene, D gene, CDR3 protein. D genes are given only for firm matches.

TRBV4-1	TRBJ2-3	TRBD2	CASSQEGLSRGVADTQYF
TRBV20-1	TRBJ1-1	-	CSAPWGREAFF
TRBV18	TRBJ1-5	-	CASSPLGQTQPQHF
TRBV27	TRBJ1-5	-	CARTGGYQPQHF
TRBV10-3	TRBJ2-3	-	CAISDKSRVSTDTQYF
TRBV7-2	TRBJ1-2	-	CASSFTGMDGYTF
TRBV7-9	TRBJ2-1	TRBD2	CASSSDPGTSGEFF
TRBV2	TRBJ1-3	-	CASSGETGGNTIYF
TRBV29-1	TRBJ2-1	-	CSVVKQDNEQFF
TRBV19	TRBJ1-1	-	CASSGDTLNTEAFF
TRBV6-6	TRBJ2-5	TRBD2	CASSYSGTSGETQYF
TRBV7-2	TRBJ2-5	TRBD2	CASSLVAAGGGETQYF
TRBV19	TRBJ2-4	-	CASSMRAGAAKNIQYF
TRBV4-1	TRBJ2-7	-	CASSQDEDNPSSYEQYF
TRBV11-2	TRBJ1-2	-	CASSLSAGGAGGYTF
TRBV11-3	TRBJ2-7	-	CASSSGTAISYEQYF
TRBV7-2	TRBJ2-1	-	CASSLYGSYNEQFF
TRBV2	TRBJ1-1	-	CADQREGNTEAFF
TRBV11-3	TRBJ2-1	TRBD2	CASSFRGPGLADGDEQFF
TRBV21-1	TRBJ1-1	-	CASSNTAGPNTEAFF
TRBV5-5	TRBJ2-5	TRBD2	CASSPQGLADQETQYF
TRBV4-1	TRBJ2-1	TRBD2	CASRGLASSYNEQFF
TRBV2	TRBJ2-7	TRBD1	CASALSDTGTGVNSYEQYF
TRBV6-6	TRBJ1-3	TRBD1	CASSVDREAGNTIYF
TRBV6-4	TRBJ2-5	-	CASSDSPKGGVQETQYF
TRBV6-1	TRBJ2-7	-	CASGQTDFYEQYF
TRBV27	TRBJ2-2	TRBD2	CASSLTSGRLTGELFF
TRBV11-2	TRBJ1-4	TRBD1	CASRDLSSGGNEKLFF
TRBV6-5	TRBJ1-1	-	CASSYPRGTEAFF
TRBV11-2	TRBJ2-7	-	CASSTVQGREQYF
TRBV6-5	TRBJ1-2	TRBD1	CASSSRGPDGYTF
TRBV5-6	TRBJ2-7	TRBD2	CASSLAGLAGGSTEQYF
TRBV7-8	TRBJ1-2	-	CASSLNREGGGYTF
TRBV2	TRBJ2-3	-	CASSEGGSTDTQYF
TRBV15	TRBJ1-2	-	CATSRDPPSGYTF
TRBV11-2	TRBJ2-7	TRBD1	CASSSYRGRNEQYF
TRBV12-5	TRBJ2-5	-	CASGLVKETQYF
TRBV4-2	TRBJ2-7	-	CASSQVGAGSYEQYF
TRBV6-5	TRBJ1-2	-	CASSMSGSGIYGYTF
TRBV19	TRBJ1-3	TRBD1	CASSEQGANTIYF
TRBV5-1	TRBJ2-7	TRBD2	CASSLLGTGGEQYF
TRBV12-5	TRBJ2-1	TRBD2	CASGTGTSGLREQFF
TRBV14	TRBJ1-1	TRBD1	CASSLASGTANTEAFF
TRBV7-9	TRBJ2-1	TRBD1	CASSSTGSSYNEQFF
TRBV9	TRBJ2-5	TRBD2	CASSVARAGGETQYF
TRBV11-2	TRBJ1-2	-	CASSLDRLRSDGYTF
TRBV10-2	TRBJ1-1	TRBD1	CASSGGQGVSEAFF
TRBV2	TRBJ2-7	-	CASSEWYKTYEQYF
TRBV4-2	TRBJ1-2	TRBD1	CASSRDRGRGYGYTF
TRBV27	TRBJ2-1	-	CASRGGLSYNEQFF
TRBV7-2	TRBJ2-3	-	CASTRWGADTQYF
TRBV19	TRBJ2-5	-	CASSIPSGWETQYF
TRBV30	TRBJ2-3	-	CAWTRTYTDTQYF
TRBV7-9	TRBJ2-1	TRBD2	CASSLSGGGPYNEQFF